Sequencing of this TCR beta chain was carried out in a study of CD8+CD57+ T cells in acquired aplastic anemia. On the study more broadly: On average, sorted CD4+ and CD8+ cells gave around 3.3 ug of DNA.

The sample holds one count of this clonotype. Its target is unknown. Study results and limitations: Patients and controls turned out to have approximately 29 CD8+ CDR3 sequences in common.

Previously, flow cytometry had revealed CD8+CD57+ cell expansion in the patients chosen for sequencing. Severe acquired aplastic anemia was present in all patients. TCR beta VDJ combinations and CDR3 sequences were profiled from genomic DNA. TCRdb called the reads again in MiXCR, with one record for every CDR3 protein. In the table there are roughly 250,000 distinct CDR3 sequences, around 82% of which are singletons. The V end lost 4 bases, the J end lost 9 bases, and 19 bases lay between the germline ends. Germline loops: CDR1 SGHTA, CDR2 FQGTGA. The CDR3 covers 14 residues. This TCR came from a human donor with aplastic anemia. Input material: sorted CD4+, CD8+, or CD8+CD57+ T cells (not recorded which) from PBMCs. The chain joins TRBV7-3 to TRBJ2-7; D is undetermined. The DNA for the CDR3 is TGTGCCAGCAGCTCAACAGCGATAGCTTACCCGCAGTACTTC. Translating it yields CASSSTAIAYPQYF.